This T cell receptor (beta chain) came from a study of shared T cell receptors in the human thymus. In its sample, this clone was seen once. The CDR3 is 16 residues long. Trimming stripped 0 bases from V and 3 bases from J, with 14 bases between. Looked up from germline, CDR1 is MNHEY and CDR2 is SVGAGI. Clones were sequenced by immunoSEQ multiplex PCR, and TCRdb holds only the in-frame ones, with some missing. The sample shows some 640,000 clones, about 89% of them seen only once. The same data also went into a second study, on human thymus T cells. This second study says: Immunologically healthy infants in Finland undergoing congenital heart defect surgery were the donors. Thymic tissue was derived from resections collected during corrective heart surgery. Apparent skewing of V and J gene usage characterized both thymic and blood repertoires. Unrelated individuals had highly overlapping thymic repertoires, as reported in related research.

The TCR comes from a boy in the first two years of life with a congenital heart defect. The V gene is TRBV6-5, the J gene TRBJ1-1; tentative D call: TRBD1 (5 bases). The sample taken for sequencing was thymocytes. The CDR3 here is CASSYSLGQGDTEAFF. The CDR3 bases are TGTGCCAGCAGTTACTCTTTAGGGCAGGGTGACACTGAAGCTTTCTTT.